Shown below are 3 T cell receptor beta chains from a single sample sequenced in a study of T-cell reconstitution after alpha-beta-depleted transplantation in children. Preparation of the TCRbeta library involved a method that used unique molecular identifiers. TCRdb processed the PCR reads anew with MiXCR; each CDR3 protein has one entry. The data hold fewer than 400,000 distinct CDR3 sequences, with approximately 20% observed a single time. The sample here was PBMCs, mostly from graft donor cells, taken 180 days after TCRalphabeta/CD19-depleted stem cell transplant. These receptors were collected from a male patient under 18 who had a stem cell transplant for acute lymphoblastic leukemia, so the T cells may come from the graft donor.

V gene TRBV10-3 combines with J gene TRBJ1-2, with TRBD1 matching over 7 bases. The junction had 7 bases not matched to a gene; V was cut back by 7 bases and J by 8 bases. The CDR3 runs 12 residues. Germline CDR1 and CDR2: ENHRY and SYGVKD. The CDR3 DNA reads TGTGCCATCACGCAGGGGGTAACGGGCTACACCTTC. It encodes CAITQGVTGYTF.

This clonotype was seen only a few times. V gene TRBV20-1 combines with J gene TRBJ2-3; possibly TRBD2 for D (6 bases). The length of the CDR3 is 15 residues. V lost 2 bases and J lost 2, with 14 bases in between. CDR1 and CDR2 (germline): DFQATT, SNEGSKA (reference sequence). The CDR3 protein is CSARRQLAITDTQYF. CDR3 coding DNA: TGCAGTGCTAGACGCCAACTAGCCATCACAGATACGCAGTATTTT.

The table lists this clonotype with many counts. The chain links TRBV12-3 or TRBV12-4 to TRBJ1-5, with TRBD1 matching over 7 bases. V trimming: 6 bases; J trimming: 3 bases; junction bases outside the gene matches: 5. This CDR3 comprises 14 residues. The CDR3 region is CASRSGQANQPQHF. In nucleotides, the CDR3 is TGTGCCAGCAGGTCCGGACAGGCCAATCAGCCCCAGCATTTT.